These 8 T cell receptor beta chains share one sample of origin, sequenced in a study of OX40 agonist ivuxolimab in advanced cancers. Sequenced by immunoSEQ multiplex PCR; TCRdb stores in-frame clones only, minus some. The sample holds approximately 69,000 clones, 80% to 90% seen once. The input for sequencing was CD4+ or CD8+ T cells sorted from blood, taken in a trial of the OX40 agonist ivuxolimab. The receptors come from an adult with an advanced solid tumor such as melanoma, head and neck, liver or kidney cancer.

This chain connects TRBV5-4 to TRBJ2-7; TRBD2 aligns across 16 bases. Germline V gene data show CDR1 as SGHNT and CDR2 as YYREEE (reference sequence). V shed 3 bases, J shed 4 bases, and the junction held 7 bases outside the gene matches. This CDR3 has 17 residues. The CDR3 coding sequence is TGTGCCAGCAGCTCGGGACTAGCGGGGGGGCCCATTTACGAGCAGTACTTC. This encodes CASSSGLAGGPIYEQYF.

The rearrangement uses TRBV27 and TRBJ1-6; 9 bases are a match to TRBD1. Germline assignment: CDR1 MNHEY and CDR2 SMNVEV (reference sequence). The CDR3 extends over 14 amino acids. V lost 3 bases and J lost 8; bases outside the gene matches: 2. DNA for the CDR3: TGTGCCAGCAGTTTCCGGGACAGGGATTCACCCCTCCACTTT. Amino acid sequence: CASSFRDRDSPLHF.

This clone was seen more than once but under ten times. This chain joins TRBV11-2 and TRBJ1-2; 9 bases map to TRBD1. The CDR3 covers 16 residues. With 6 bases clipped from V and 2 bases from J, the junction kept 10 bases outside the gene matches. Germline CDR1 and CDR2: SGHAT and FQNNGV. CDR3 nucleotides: TGTGCCAGCAGATCCCCAGGACAGGGGATCAACTATGGCTACACCTTC. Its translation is CASRSPGQGINYGYTF.

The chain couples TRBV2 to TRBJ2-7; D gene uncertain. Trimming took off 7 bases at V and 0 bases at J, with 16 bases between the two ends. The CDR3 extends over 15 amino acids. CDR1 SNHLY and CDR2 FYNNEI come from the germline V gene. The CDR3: CASMSSLRLSYEQYF. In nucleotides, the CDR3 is TGTGCCAGCATGAGTAGTCTCAGGCTCTCCTACGAGCAGTACTTC. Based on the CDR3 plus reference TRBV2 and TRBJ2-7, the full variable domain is EPEVTQTPSHQVTQMGQEVILRCVPISNHLYFYWYRQILGQKVEFLVSFYNNEISEKSEIFDDQFSVERPDGSNFTLKIRSTKLEDSAMYFCASMSSLRLSYEQYFGPGTRLTVT.

CDR3 protein: CASSISGLETQYF. As DNA, the CDR3 is TGTGCCAGTAGTATCAGTGGTTTGGAGACCCAGTACTTC. The chain carries TRBV19 and TRBJ2-5; no clear D gene. V was pared by 3 bases and J by 5 bases, with 10 bases between. CDR1 and CDR2 from the germline V gene are LNHDA and SQIVND (reference sequence). This CDR3 spans 13 amino acids.

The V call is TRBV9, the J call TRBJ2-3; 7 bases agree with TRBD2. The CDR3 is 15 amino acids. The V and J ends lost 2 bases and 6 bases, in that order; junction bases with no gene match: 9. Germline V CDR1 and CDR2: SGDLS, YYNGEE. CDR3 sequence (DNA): TGTGCCAGCAGCGTTCTGGCGGGGGACTCGGATACGCAGTATTTT. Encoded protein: CASSVLAGDSDTQYF.

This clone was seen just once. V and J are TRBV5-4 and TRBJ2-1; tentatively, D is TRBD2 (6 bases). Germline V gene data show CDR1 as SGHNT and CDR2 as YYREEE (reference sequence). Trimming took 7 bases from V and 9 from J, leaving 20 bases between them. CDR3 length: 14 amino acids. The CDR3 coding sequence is TGTGCCAGCCACGGGACTTGGCGCGACGGTGAGCAGTTCTTC. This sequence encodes CASHGTWRDGEQFF.

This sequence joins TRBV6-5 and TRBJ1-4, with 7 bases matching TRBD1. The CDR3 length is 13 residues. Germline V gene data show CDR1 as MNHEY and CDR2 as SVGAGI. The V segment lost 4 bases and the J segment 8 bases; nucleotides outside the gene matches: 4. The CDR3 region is CASSWAGGEKLFF. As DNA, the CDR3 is TGTGCCAGCAGTTGGGCAGGGGGAGAAAAACTGTTTTTT.